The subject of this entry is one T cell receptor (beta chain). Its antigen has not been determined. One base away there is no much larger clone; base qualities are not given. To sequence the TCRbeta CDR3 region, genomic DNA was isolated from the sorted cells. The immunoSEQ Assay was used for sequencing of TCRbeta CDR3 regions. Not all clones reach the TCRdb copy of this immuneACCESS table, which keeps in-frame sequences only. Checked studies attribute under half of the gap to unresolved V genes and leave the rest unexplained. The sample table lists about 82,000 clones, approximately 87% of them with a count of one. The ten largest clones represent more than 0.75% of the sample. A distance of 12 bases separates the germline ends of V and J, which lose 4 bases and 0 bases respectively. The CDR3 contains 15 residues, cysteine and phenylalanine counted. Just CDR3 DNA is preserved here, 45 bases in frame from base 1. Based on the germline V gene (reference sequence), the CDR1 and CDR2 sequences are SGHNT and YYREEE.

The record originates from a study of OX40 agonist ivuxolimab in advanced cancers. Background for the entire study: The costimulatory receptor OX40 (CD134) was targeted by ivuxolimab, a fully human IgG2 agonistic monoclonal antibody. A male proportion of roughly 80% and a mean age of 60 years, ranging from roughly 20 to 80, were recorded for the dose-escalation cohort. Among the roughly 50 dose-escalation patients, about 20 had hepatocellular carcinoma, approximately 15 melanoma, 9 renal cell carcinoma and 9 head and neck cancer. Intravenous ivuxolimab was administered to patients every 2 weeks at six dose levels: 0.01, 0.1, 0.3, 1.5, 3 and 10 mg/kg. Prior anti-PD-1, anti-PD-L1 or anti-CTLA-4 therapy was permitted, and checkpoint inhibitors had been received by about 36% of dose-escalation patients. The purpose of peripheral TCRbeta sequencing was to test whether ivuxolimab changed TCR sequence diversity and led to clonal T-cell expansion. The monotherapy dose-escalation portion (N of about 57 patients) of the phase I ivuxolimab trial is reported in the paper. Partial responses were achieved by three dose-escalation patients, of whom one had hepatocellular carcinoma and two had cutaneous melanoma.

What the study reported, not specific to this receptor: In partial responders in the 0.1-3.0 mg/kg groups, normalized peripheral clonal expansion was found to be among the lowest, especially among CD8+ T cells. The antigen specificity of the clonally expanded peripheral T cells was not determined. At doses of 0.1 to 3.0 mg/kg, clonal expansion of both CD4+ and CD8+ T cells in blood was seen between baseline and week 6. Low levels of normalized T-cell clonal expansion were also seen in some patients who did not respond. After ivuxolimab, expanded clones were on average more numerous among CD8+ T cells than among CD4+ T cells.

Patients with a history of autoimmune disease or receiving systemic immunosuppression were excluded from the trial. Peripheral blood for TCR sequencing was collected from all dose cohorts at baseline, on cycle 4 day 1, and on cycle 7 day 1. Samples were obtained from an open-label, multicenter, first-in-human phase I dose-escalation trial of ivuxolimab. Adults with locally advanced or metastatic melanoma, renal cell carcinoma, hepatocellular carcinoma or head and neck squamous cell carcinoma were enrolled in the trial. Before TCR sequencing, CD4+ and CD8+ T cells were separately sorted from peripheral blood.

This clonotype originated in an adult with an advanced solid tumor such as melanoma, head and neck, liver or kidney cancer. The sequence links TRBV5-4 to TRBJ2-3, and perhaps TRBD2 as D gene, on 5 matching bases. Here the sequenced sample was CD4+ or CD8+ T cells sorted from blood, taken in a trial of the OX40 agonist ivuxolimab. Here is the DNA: TGTGCCAGCAGCCTGGACGGGATCAGCACAGATACGCAGTATTTT. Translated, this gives CASSLDGISTDTQYF.